This TCR beta chain stems from a study of neurological immune-mediated disorders. This clonotype was recorded many times. V shed 5 bases and J shed 5 bases, with 10 bases lying between them. Germline V gene lookup returns CDR1 DFQATT and CDR2 SNEGSKA (reference sequence). The CDR3 is 12 residues long. Time point meaning: longitudinal time-point 1 (baseline). TCRdb independently ran MiXCR on the 5' RACE reads; one entry per CDR3 protein. The repertoire holds some 60,000 distinct CDR3 sequences, with approximately 12% as singletons. This sequence was found in a male donor with HTLV-1-associated myelopathy (HAM/TSP). This chain joins TRBV20-1 and TRBJ2-1; D gene unclear. The sequenced sample was PBMCs. This CDR3 reads CSAQPDNNEQFF. The CDR3, as DNA: TGCAGTGCTCAGCCGGATAACAATGAGCAGTTCTTC.